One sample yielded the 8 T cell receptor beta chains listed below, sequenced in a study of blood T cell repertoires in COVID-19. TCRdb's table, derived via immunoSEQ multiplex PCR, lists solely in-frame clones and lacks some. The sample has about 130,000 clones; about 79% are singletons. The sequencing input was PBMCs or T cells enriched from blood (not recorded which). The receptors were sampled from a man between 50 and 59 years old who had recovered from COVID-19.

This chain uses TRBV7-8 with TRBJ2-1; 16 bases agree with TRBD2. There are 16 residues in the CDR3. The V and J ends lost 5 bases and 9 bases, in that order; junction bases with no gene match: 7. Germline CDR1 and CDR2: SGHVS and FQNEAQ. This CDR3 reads CASSRGTSGGVPEQFF. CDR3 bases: TGTGCCAGCAGCCGCGGGACTAGCGGGGGGGTACCTGAGCAGTTCTTC.

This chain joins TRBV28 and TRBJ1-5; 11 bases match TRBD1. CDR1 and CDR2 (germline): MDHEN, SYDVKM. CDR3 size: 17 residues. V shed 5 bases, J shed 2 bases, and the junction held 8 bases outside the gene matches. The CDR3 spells CASSPPGTGGRNQPQHF. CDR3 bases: TGTGCCAGCAGTCCCCCCGGGACAGGGGGTCGCAATCAGCCCCAGCATTTT.

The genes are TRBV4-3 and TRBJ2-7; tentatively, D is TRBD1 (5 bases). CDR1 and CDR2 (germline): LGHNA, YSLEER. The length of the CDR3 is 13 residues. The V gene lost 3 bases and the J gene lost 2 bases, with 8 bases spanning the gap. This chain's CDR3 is CASSQDTTYEQYF. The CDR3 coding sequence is TGCGCCAGCAGCCAGGACACGACCTACGAGCAGTACTTC.

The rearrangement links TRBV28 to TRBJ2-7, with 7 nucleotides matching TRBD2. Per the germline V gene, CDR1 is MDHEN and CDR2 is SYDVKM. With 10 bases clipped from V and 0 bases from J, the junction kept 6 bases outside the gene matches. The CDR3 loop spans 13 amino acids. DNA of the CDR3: TGTGCCACCAAAAGCGGGGTCTCCTACGAGCAGTACTTC. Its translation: CATKSGVSYEQYF.

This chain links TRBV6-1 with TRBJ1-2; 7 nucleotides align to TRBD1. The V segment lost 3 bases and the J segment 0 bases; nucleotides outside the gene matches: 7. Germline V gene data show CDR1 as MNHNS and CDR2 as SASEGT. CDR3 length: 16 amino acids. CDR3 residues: CASSDYGQAPNYGYTF. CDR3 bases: TGTGCCAGCAGTGACTACGGACAGGCACCTAACTATGGCTACACCTTC.

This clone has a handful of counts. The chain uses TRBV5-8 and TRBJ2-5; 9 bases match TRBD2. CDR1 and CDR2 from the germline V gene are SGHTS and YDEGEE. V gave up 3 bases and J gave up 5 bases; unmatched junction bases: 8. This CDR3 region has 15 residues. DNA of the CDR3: TGTGCCAGCAGCTCCAGTAGCGGGGGCGTGGAGACCCAGTACTTC. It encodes CASSSSSGGVETQYF.

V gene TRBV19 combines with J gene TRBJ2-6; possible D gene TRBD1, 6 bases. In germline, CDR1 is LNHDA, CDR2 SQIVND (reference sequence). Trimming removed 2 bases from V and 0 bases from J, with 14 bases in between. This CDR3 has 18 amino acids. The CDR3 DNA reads TGTGCCAGTAGTATAAGGCAGGGGTCCACCTCTGGGGCCAACGTCCTGACTTTC. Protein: CASSIRQGSTSGANVLTF.

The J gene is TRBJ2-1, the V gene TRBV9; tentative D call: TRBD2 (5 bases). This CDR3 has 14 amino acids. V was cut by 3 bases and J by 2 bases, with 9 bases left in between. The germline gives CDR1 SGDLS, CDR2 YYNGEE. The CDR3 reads CASSARGTYNEQFF. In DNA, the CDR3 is TGTGCCAGCAGCGCCCGGGGAACCTACAATGAGCAGTTCTTC.